The 32 T cell receptor beta chains presented below share a single source sample, sequenced in a study of control samples from healthy donors and cancer patients (dated by TCRdb to 2019 to 2021). The library was produced with the immunoSEQ multiplex PCR assay. TCRdb holds this immuneACCESS table with in-frame rearrangements only. Some clones are missing; in checked studies, unresolved V genes explain under half, and the rest has no known cause. The sample includes 120,000 or so clones, with about nine tenths observed a single time. 7% to 10% of the sample goes to the ten largest clones. Sequenced input: blood. Receptors originate from a man aged 40-50 years in good health.

This clone was recorded a few times. The CDR3 bases are TGTGCCAGTAGTATAGGAGGGTCCGACAGGGTGCTGGGTGAGACCCAGTACTTC. It codes for CASSIGGSDRVLGETQYF. This chain uses TRBV19 with TRBJ2-5, with 7 bases that match TRBD1. The CDR3 runs 18 residues. CDR1 LNHDA and CDR2 SQIVND come from the germline V gene (reference sequence). V dropped 1 base and J dropped 5; count of bases not matched to a gene: 16.

The J gene is TRBJ1-6, the V gene TRBV5-1; 8 nucleotides agree with TRBD1. From germline, CDR1 is SGHRS and CDR2 YFSETQ. The CDR3 covers 15 residues. Trimming cost V 3 bases and J 5 bases; bases outside gene matches: 4. CDR3: CASSSGTGDNSPLHF. The CDR3 nucleotides read TGCGCCAGCAGCTCCGGGACAGGAGATAATTCACCCCTCCACTTT.

The J gene is TRBJ2-1, the V gene TRBV5-6; D is possibly TRBD1 (5 bases). The germline V gene encodes CDR1 SGHDT and CDR2 YYEEEE. This CDR3 comprises 12 residues. Between the trimmed V and J ends, which lost 4 bases and 7 bases, there was a span of 9 bases. The CDR3 is CASSQGVNEQFF. CDR3 nucleotide sequence: TGTGCCAGCAGCCAGGGTGTGAATGAGCAGTTCTTC.

This sequence joins TRBV2 and TRBJ1-6; D might be TRBD1 (6 bases). V was trimmed by 7 bases and J by 5 bases, leaving 9 bases between them. Germline-derived CDR1 and CDR2 are SNHLY and FYNNEI. CDR3 length: 13 residues. CDR3 sequence (DNA): TGTGCCAGCAAGGGGGAAAATAATTCACCCCTCCACTTT. Protein product: CASKGENNSPLHF.

This chain connects TRBV4-1 to TRBJ2-6, with D hard to call. CDR3 length equals 17 residues. The germline V gene has CDR1 MGHRA and CDR2 YSYEKL. Trimming cost V 0 bases and J 0 bases, with 9 bases left between them. In nucleotides, the CDR3 is TGCGCCAGCAGCCAAGAAGTTATTGGCTCTGGGGCCAACGTCCTGACTTTC. This codes for CASSQEVIGSGANVLTF.

The chain couples TRBV24-1 to TRBJ1-2, with 8 bases aligning to TRBD1. The germline V gene has CDR1 KGHDR and CDR2 SFDVKD. V lost 2 bases to trimming and J lost 8 bases; unmatched junction nucleotides: 0. The CDR3 length is 12 residues. The CDR3 is CATSDWTGGYTF. The CDR3, as DNA: TGTGCCACCAGTGATTGGACAGGGGGCTACACCTTC.

This chain joins TRBV7-3 and TRBJ2-2, with D tentatively TRBD1 or TRBD2 (5 bases each). This CDR3 comprises 16 residues. The V end lost 5 bases, the J end lost 8 bases, and 21 bases lay between the germline ends. CDR1 SGHTA and CDR2 FQGTGA come from the germline V gene. CDR3 coding DNA: TGTGCCAGCAGCCCCTGGATAAGGGACGACGGTGGGGAGCTGTTTTTT. The encoded protein is CASSPWIRDDGGELFF.

The chain joins TRBV25-1 to TRBJ1-3; TRBD1 is a possible D gene (6 bases). Trimming took off 4 bases at V and 0 bases at J, with 13 bases between the two ends. Per germline, CDR1 MGHDK and CDR2 SYGVNS. The CDR3 loop spans 16 amino acids. This chain's CDR3 is CASSAYLGGSGNTIYF. The CDR3 nucleotides read TGTGCCAGCAGTGCCTACCTAGGGGGCTCTGGAAACACCATATATTTT.

The gene calls are TRBV6-5 and TRBJ2-2, with 9 bases matching TRBD2. With 5 bases clipped from V and 5 bases from J, the junction kept 6 bases outside the gene matches. The CDR3 has 15 amino acids. Germline values: CDR1 MNHEY, CDR2 SVGAGI. CDR3 coding DNA: TGTGCCAGCAGTCGCGGGGGGGTGCTTACCGGGGAGCTGTTTTTT. This encodes CASSRGGVLTGELFF.

The chain uses TRBV15 and TRBJ2-7, with no clear D. This CDR3 contains 14 residues. Trimming shortened V by 5 bases and J by 0 bases, and 11 bases separated the two germline ends. Germline V gene lookup returns CDR1 LNHNV and CDR2 YYDKDF (reference sequence). Written as DNA, the CDR3 is TGTGCCACCAGCTCGAGATACAACTCCTACGAGCAGTACTTC. Translating it yields CATSSRYNSYEQYF.

Worth noting for this clone: Other DNA sequences in the sample encode the same CDR3. The chain recombines TRBV5-1 with TRBJ1-4; TRBD1 aligns across 8 bases. This CDR3 has 16 amino acids. Germline CDR1 and CDR2: SGHRS and YFSETQ. The J segment lost 3 bases and the V segment lost 4 bases, leaving 8 bases of the junction unmatched. CDR3 bases: TGCGCCAGCAGCCGACAAGGACAGGGCCCTAATGAAAAACTGTTTTTT. Translating it yields CASSRQGQGPNEKLFF.

The rearrangement links TRBV30 to TRBJ2-2; D may be TRBD1 (6 bases). CDR1 and CDR2 from the germline V gene are GTSNPN and SVGIG (reference sequence). V was cut by 3 bases and J by 1 base, with 15 bases left in between. The CDR3 is 16 amino acids. CDR3 coding DNA: TGTGCCTGGAGGAGCACGGGACACCGGAACACCGGGGAGCTGTTTTTT. Its protein product is CAWRSTGHRNTGELFF.

This clone was recorded a few times. The genes are TRBV5-1 and TRBJ1-2; the D gene is possibly TRBD1 (5 bases). Germline CDR1 is SGHRS and CDR2 is YFSETQ. V was shortened by 7 bases and J by 4 bases, with 20 bases between the two germline ends. The CDR3 is 15 amino acids. The CDR3: CASRDLGGWGYGYTF. The CDR3 DNA reads TGCGCCAGCCGAGACCTGGGGGGATGGGGCTATGGCTACACCTTC. The entire variable domain, with the rest obtained from reference TRBV5-1 and TRBJ1-2, is as follows: KAGVTQTPRYLIKTRGQQVTLSCSPISGHRSVSWYQQTPGQGLQFLFEYFSETQRNKGNFPGRFSGRQFSNSRSEMNVSTLELGDSALYLCASRDLGGWGYGYTFGSGTRLTVV.

The chain links TRBV5-1 to TRBJ2-1; D not certain. CDR3 length equals 13 residues. Germline assignment: CDR1 SGHRS and CDR2 YFSETQ. V lost 1 base and J 3 bases, leaving 5 bases between the germline ends. The CDR3 region is CASSLSRYNEQFF. The CDR3 DNA is TGCGCCAGCAGCTTGAGTCGCTACAATGAGCAGTTCTTC.

CDR3 nucleotide sequence: TGTGCCAGCAGTCCGGGATCAAATTCACCCCTCCACTTT. Amino acid sequence: CASSPGSNSPLHF. The gene calls are TRBV3-1 (or the pseudogene TRBV3-2) and TRBJ1-6; D is unresolved. Trimming pared 6 bases from V and 7 bases from J, leaving 10 bases between. The CDR3 extends over 13 amino acids. Germline CDR1 and CDR2: LGHDT and YNNKEL (reference sequence).

V is TRBV4-2 and J is TRBJ1-1; TRBD1 matches at 8 bases. The CDR3 extends over 17 amino acids. CDR1 is LGHNA and CDR2 is YNFKEQ in the germline V gene. The ends lost 0 bases at V and 6 bases at J; junction bases unmatched: 12. The CDR3 loop is CASSQEVTGGGSSEAFF. The CDR3 DNA is TGTGCCAGCAGCCAAGAGGTCACAGGGGGGGGCAGCTCTGAAGCTTTCTTT.

V and J are TRBV29-1 and TRBJ2-1; 10 positions agree with TRBD1. The V and J ends lost 7 bases and 1 base, in that order; junction bases with no gene match: 7. CDR3 length: 15 amino acids. Germline values: CDR1 SQVTM, CDR2 ANQGSEA. The CDR3 here is CSAGQGGVSYNEQFF. As DNA, the CDR3 is TGCAGCGCTGGACAGGGGGGGGTATCCTACAATGAGCAGTTCTTC.

The CDR3 reads CASSTSGTDYNEQFF. CDR3 DNA: TGCGCCAGCAGCACTTCCGGGACAGACTACAATGAGCAGTTCTTC. This chain links TRBV5-1 with TRBJ2-1; 7 bases align to TRBD1. V shed 4 bases and J 3 bases; nucleotides not matched to a gene: 7. This CDR3 is built from 15 residues. Germline V CDR1 and CDR2: SGHRS, YFSETQ.

CDR3 residues: CASSLAGRGNEQYF. CDR3 bases: TGTGCCAGCAGCTTAGCGGGGCGGGGAAACGAGCAGTACTTC. The rearrangement uses TRBV11-2 and TRBJ2-7; D possibly corresponds to TRBD2 (6 bases). The germline V gene has CDR1 SGHAT and CDR2 FQNNGV. The CDR3 length is 14 residues. Between the trimmed V and J ends, which lost 1 base and 5 bases, there was a span of 12 bases.

V usage is TRBV21-1 and J usage is TRBJ1-2. TRBV21-1 is a pseudogene. The CDR3 covers 14 residues. The CDR3 loop reads CASEEEIRNFGYTF. DNA for the CDR3: TGTGCCAGCGAGGAGGAGATCCGGAATTTTGGCTACACCTTC.

The chain joins TRBV7-2 to TRBJ2-7; 11 bases line up with TRBD1. V shed 5 bases, J shed 3 bases, and the junction held 3 bases outside the gene matches. Germline CDR1 is SGHTA and CDR2 is FQGNSA. The CDR3 length is 14 residues. For the CDR3, the DNA is TGTGCCAGCAGCCCGGGGACAGGGGGCTACGAGCAGTACTTC. Encoded protein: CASSPGTGGYEQYF.

This sequence joins TRBV9 and TRBJ2-5, with D tentatively TRBD2 (6 bases). V dropped 3 bases and J dropped 1 base, with 13 bases sitting between them. CDR1 and CDR2 from the germline V gene are SGDLS and YYNGEE. The CDR3 consists of 15 residues. The DNA for the CDR3 is TGTGCCAGCAGCGAGGAGGGAGCGGGCCAAGAGACCCAGTACTTC. Translated, it gives CASSEEGAGQETQYF.

V usage is TRBV10-2 and J usage is TRBJ1-2; D may be TRBD1 (6 bases). This CDR3 spans 17 amino acids. Trimming took off 0 bases at V and 5 bases at J, with 19 bases between the two ends. Germline V gives CDR1 WSHSY, CDR2 SAAADI. The CDR3 nucleotides are TGCGCCAGCAGTGAGTCGAGGCTACTCAGGGGACCGTATGGCTACACCTTC. Protein product: CASSESRLLRGPYGYTF.

V gene TRBV19 combines with J gene TRBJ1-5; D is perhaps TRBD1 (5 bases). The CDR3 is made up of 15 amino acids. Trimming cost V 5 bases and J 1 base, with 12 bases left between them. Per the germline V gene, CDR1 is LNHDA and CDR2 is SQIVND (reference sequence). CDR3 bases: TGTGCCAGTAGTGGGCAGAAGGGGAGCAATCAGCCCCAGCATTTT. Amino acid sequence: CASSGQKGSNQPQHF.

J is TRBJ1-5 and V is TRBV4-1; 9 nucleotides align to TRBD1. The ends lost 1 base at V and 3 bases at J; junction bases unmatched: 4. CDR1 and CDR2 (germline): MGHRA, YSYEKL. The length of the CDR3 is 16 residues. CDR3 protein: CASSQAGTGNNQPQHF. The CDR3 DNA is TGCGCCAGCAGCCAAGCCGGGACAGGGAACAATCAGCCCCAGCATTTT.

V and J are TRBV5-6 and TRBJ2-7; 8 bases are a match to TRBD1. With V trimmed by 4 bases and J by 0 bases, 18 bases remained unmatched. Germline V gene data show CDR1 as SGHDT and CDR2 as YYEEEE. The length of the CDR3 is 19 residues. CDR3 sequence reads: CASSIPRDRLRYYSYEQYF. CDR3 nucleotides: TGTGCCAGCAGCATACCCCGGGACAGGCTTCGCTATTACTCCTACGAGCAGTACTTC.

This rearrangement joins TRBV6-5 to TRBJ2-7; no clear D gene. Trimming cost V 0 bases and J 0 bases, with 12 bases left between them. The CDR3 has 16 amino acids. Germline V gene sequence: CDR1 MNHEY, CDR2 SVGAGI. This CDR3 is CASSYSDTAISYEQYF. Written as DNA, the CDR3 is TGTGCCAGCAGTTACTCTGACACCGCGATCTCCTACGAGCAGTACTTC.

The chain recombines TRBV19 with TRBJ1-1, with D possibly being TRBD1 (5 bases). Trimming left V 5 bases short and J 0 bases short, with 22 bases between. The CDR3 extends over 18 amino acids. The germline CDR1 and CDR2 sequences are LNHDA and SQIVND (reference sequence). CDR3 in DNA: TGTGCCAGTAGTGTCGGTCGGGGCCCTAGGACCGTGAACACTGAAGCTTTCTTT. It is translated as CASSVGRGPRTVNTEAFF.

The chain is built from TRBV24-1 and TRBJ2-2, with D tentatively TRBD1 (5 bases). Germline assignment: CDR1 KGHDR and CDR2 SFDVKD. The CDR3 consists of 17 residues. The V end was cut by 1 base, the J end by 1 base, with 12 bases between. The CDR3 loop reads CATSDLYAGLNTGELFF. CDR3 in DNA: TGTGCCACCAGTGATTTATACGCAGGGCTGAACACCGGGGAGCTGTTTTTT.

The chain uses TRBV2 and TRBJ2-3; TRBD2 aligns across 10 bases. The length of the CDR3 is 14 residues. V trimming: 5 bases; J trimming: 3 bases; junction bases outside the gene matches: 2. In germline, CDR1 is SNHLY, CDR2 FYNNEI. The CDR3 DNA is TGTGCCAGCAGTTCTAGCGGGGGTACAGATACGCAGTATTTT. This sequence encodes CASSSSGGTDTQYF.

The chain is built from TRBV7-2 and TRBJ1-3, with 8 bases identical to TRBD1. The V gene's germline CDR1 is SGHTA and CDR2 FQGNSA. The CDR3 covers 14 residues. The trim removed 4 bases at V and 4 bases at J, leaving 3 bases unmatched. This CDR3 is CASSSGQGGNTIYF. CDR3 nucleotide sequence: TGTGCCAGCAGCTCCGGACAGGGAGGAAACACCATATATTTT.

The chain employs TRBV6-4 and TRBJ1-6; weak D call: TRBD1 (6 bases). The germline CDR1 and CDR2 sequences are MRHNA and SNTAGT. The CDR3 has 13 residues. Trimming took off 6 bases at V and 7 bases at J, with 10 bases between the two ends. CDR3 loop: CASRDRRNSPLHF. The CDR3 bases are TGTGCCAGCAGAGACAGGAGAAATTCACCCCTCCACTTT.